This T cell receptor beta chain was captured in a study of T cells in Graves' hyperthyroidism and ophthalmopathy (dated 2019 in TCRdb). With regard to the full study: Peripheral blood samples were taken at the time of initial diagnosis, prior to any treatment. Thyroid tissue and blood T-cell repertoires from six Graves' hyperthyroidism patients were also compared in the study. After sampling, hyperthyroidism patients received methimazole starting at 30 mg daily, and ophthalmopathy patients received high-dose intravenous methylprednisolone. For training and testing, the 110 or so patients in the discovery cohort were randomly divided in a 7:3 ratio. Whether ophthalmopathy could be predicted prospectively was tested in an independent validation cohort made up of under 20 hyperthyroidism patients plus 17 patients who later progressed to ophthalmopathy. TCR V-J signatures able to tell the groups apart were searched for in a discovery cohort of 90 to 100 patients, of whom 43 had Graves' ophthalmopathy and more than 55 had stable Graves' hyperthyroidism. The paper describes TCR Vbeta CDR3 sequencing of 130 to 150 peripheral blood samples, made up of 43 ophthalmopathy patients, roughly 72 hyperthyroidism patients and 17 progressor patients. The study at large found these results: Ophthalmopathy was separated from stable hyperthyroidism by a 13 V-J signature model, with around 88% sensitivity and 81% to 82% specificity obtained in cross-validation and 80%/75% obtained in testing. Blood samples also contained most of the expanded thyroid clonotypes (frequency above 0.001), which suggests that blood repertoires may reflect thyroid immune responses. In validation, progression to ophthalmopathy was predicted by the model with roughly 71% sensitivity and around 76% specificity, a median of approximately 6.5 months before onset. No statistical method was used to fix the sample size in advance, and group allocation was not hidden from the investigators.

The TCR beta CDR3 regions were amplified from the RNA transcripts. The first round of RT-PCR for the TCR CDR3 was performed with the HTBI primer set and the Qiagen OneStep RT-PCR kit. A second multiplex PCR round built the libraries, followed by size selection and purification. The libraries were sequenced on an Illumina HiSeq2000 using paired-end 100 bp reads. Under the source paper's analysis protocol: SOAPnuke was used to process the raw data, throwing out any read that contained adapters or uncalled bases, had a mean Phred below 15, or lacked an exact constant-primer or identifier match. High-quality paired reads were merged using COPE v1.2.5, and each unique nucleotide sequence was defined as a clonotype. MiTCR v1.1 was used to align the clonotypes against IMGT TRBV, TRBD and TRBJ reference segments. Analysis was restricted to V-J combinations with a frequency above 0.0001, which covered just over 98% of repertoires. The TCS score was defined as the ratio of F50 (clonal expansion) to E x V (chaos), calculated using BLOSUM62-based TCRdist between CDR3 peptides within each V-J. Welch's t-statistics and random forest reduced roughly 530 V-J features to under 15, which were used in a naive Bayes classifier (R e1071). The public reads were reprocessed in TCRdb via fastp at Q25 and MiXCR, keeping in-frame beta chains. CDR3 protein sequences are deduplicated, and each keeps its most common genes and DNA. These V and J calls originate from TCRdb's pipeline instead of the authors' own analysis. The sample yields a few hundred thousand distinct CDR3 sequences; about 20% were counted once. The top ten constitute 49% of the sample.

This clonotype showed up many times. No antigen is known for it. No base-level quality is on record; no much larger clone is a single base apart. Ophthalmopathy patients had moderately to severely active disease, Clinical Activity Score of at least 3, NOSPECS grade of at least 4, and duration under 3 months. The study excluded patients with uncontrolled infections, other autoimmune diseases, pregnancy or lactation. Diagnoses were established on the basis of clinical symptoms, serum thyroxine and TRAb, thyroid ultrasound, and orbital computed tomography. Ficoll-Paque density gradient centrifugation was used to isolate PBMCs from about 10 ml of fresh peripheral blood. Total RNA was extracted using Trizol reagent, and RNA quality was assessed on an Agilent 2100 Bioanalyzer. Trimming removed 5 bases from V and 0 bases from J, leaving 10 bases between the germline ends. CDR1 and CDR2 are drawn from the germline V gene: SNHLY, FYNNEI. Spanning cysteine to phenylalanine, the CDR3 consists of 15 amino acids. Just the 45-base CDR3 DNA is kept, in frame starting at base 1.

The chain was built from TRBV2 and TRBJ2-2; the D gene assignment is ambiguous. Sequencing was performed on blood. The TCR comes from a woman aged 70 to 79 with Graves' ophthalmopathy. The DNA reads TGTGCCAGCAGTCCGCGTCCGGCGAACACCGGGGAGCTGTTTTTT. This is translated as CASSPRPANTGELFF.